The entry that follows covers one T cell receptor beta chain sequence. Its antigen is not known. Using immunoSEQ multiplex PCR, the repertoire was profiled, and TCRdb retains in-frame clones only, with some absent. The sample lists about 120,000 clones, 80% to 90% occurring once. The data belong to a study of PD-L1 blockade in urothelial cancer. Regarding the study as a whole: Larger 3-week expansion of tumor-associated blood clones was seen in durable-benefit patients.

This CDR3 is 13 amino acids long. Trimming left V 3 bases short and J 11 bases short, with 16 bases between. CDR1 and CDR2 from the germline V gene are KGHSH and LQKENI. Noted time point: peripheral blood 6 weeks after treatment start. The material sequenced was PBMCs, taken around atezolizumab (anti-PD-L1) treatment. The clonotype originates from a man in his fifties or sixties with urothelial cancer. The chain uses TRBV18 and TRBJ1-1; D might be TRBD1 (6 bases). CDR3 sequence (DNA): TGTGCCAGCTCACCGCTGTCAGGGGAGGGGGCTTTCTTT. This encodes CASSPLSGEGAFF. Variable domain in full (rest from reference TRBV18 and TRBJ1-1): NAGVMQNPRHLVRRRGQEARLRCSPMKGHSHVYWYRQLPEEGLKFMVYLQKENIIDESGMPKERFSAEFPKEGPSILRIQQVVRGDSAAYFCASSPLSGEGAFFGQGTRLTVV.